Here is one TCR beta chain with its context. Its antigen is undetermined. This specimen comes from a study of blood T cells in healthy people across ages. General study findings and limits: A strong correlation between TCR beta diversity and naive T cell percentage was seen.

The authors ran a second PCR of about 7 to 11 cycles using a sample-barcoded 5' primer and a J-beta primer mix. TCRdb passed the 5' RACE reads through MiXCR, listing each CDR3 protein once. The data contain about 780,000 distinct CDR3 sequences, around two thirds of them singletons. V lost 4 bases, J lost 6 bases, and 12 bases lay in between. The CDR3 extends over 13 amino acids. In germline, CDR1 is LGHDT, CDR2 YNNKEL (reference sequence). Material: blood. The V gene is TRBV3-1, the J gene TRBJ1-2; D is unclear. The clonotype comes from a man aged 25-45 years in good health. The chain's CDR3 is CASSPGRRDGYTF. CDR3 coding DNA: TGTGCCAGCAGCCCCGGCCGACGGGATGGCTACACCTTC.